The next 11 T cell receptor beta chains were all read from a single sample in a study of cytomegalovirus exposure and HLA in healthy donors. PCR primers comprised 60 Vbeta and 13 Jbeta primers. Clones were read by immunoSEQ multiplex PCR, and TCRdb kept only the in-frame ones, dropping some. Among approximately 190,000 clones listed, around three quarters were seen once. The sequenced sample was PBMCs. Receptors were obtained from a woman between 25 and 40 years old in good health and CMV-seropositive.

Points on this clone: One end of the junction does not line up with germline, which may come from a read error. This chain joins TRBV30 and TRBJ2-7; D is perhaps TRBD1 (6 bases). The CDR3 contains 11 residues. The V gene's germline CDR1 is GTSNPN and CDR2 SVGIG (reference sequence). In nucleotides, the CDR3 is TGTGCCTGGAGTGGCATCGCGGACAGACGCTTC. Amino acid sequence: CAWSGIADRRF.

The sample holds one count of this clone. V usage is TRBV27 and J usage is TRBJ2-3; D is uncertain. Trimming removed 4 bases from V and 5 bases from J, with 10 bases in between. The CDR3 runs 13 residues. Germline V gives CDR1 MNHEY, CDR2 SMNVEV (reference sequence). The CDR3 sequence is CASSSTSGDTQYF. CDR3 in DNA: TGTGCCAGCAGTTCCACTTCGGGAGATACGCAGTATTTT.

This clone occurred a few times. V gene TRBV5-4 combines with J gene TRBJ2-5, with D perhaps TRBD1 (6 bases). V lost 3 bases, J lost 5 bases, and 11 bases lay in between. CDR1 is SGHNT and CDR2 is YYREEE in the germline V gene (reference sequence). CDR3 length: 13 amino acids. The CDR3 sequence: CASSSTGRETQYF. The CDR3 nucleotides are TGTGCCAGCAGCTCCACAGGGCGGGAGACCCAGTACTTC.

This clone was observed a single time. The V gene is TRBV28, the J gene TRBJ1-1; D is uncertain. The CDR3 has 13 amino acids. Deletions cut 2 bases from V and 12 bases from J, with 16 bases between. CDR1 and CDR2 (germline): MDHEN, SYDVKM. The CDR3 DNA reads TGTGCCAGCAGTTTAAAAGCCGCGTTGTCCCCTTTCTTT. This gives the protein CASSLKAALSPFF.

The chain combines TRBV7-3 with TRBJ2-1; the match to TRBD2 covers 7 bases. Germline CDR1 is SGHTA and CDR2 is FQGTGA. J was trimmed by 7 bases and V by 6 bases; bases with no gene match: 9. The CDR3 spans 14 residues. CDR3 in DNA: TGTGCCAGCAGTTCTAGTCTCGGGGGGAATGAGCAGTTCTTC. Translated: CASSSSLGGNEQFF. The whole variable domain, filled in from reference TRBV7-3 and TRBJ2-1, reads GAGVSQTPSNKVTEKGKYVELRCDPISGHTALYWYRQSLGQGPEFLIYFQGTGAADDSGLPNDRFFAVRPEGSVSTLKIQRTERGDSAVYLCASSSSLGGNEQFFGPGTRLTVL.

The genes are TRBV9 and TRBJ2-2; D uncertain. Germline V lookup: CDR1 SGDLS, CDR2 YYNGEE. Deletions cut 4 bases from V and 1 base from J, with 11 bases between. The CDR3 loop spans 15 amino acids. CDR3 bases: TGTGCCAGCAGCTCCCAGGCAGGGAACACCGGGGAGCTGTTTTTT. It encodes CASSSQAGNTGELFF.

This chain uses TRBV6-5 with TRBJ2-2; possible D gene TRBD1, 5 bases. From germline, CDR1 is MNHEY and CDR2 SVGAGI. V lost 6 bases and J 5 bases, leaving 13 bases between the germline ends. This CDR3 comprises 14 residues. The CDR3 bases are TGTGCCAGCAGGCGGACATTGGGAACCGGGGAGCTGTTTTTT. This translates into CASRRTLGTGELFF.

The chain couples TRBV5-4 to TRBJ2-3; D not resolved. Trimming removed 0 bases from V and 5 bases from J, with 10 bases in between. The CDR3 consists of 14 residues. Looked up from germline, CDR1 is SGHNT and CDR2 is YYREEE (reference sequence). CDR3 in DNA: TGTGCCAGCAGCTTGGTTGGCTTTGGAGATACGCAGTATTTT. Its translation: CASSLVGFGDTQYF.

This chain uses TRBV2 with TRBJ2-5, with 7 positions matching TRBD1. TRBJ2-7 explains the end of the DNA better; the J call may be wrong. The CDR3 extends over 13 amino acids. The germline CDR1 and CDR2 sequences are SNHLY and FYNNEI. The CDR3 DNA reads TGTGCCAGCAGCTTGTCGGACAGGCTCGAGCAGTACTTC. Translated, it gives CASSLSDRLEQYF.

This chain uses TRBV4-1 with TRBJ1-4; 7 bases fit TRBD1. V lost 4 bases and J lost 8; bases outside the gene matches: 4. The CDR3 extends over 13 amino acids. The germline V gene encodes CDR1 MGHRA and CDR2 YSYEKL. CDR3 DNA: TGCGCCAGCAGCCGTTTCAGGGGGGAAAAACTGTTTTTT. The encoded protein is CASSRFRGEKLFF.

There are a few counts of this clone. The CDR3 region is CASSSTGFYGYTF. The CDR3 nucleotides read TGTGCCAGCAGTTCAACAGGGTTCTATGGCTACACCTTC. The chain uses TRBV27 and TRBJ1-2; TRBD1 is a possible D gene (6 bases). The CDR3 is 13 residues long. V lost 4 bases and J lost 4, with 10 bases in between. CDR1 MNHEY and CDR2 SMNVEV come from the germline V gene (reference sequence).